The 24 T cell receptor beta chains listed next were all sequenced from one sample in a study of glioma-infiltrating T cells after dendritic cell vaccination. The data were produced by immunoSEQ multiplex PCR, yet TCRdb's version contains in-frame clones alone and is incomplete. The sample records 100,000 or so clones, more than 75% being singletons. Sequences were derived from blood, sampled before dendritic cell vaccination. These receptor sequences come from a human donor with glioblastoma.

V and J are TRBV5-3 and TRBJ1-1; D uncertain. TRBV5-3 is given ORF status, its function remaining uncertain. Trimming pared 0 bases from V and 5 bases from J, leaving 8 bases between. The CDR3 length is 13 residues. The CDR3: CARSLGGETEAFF. DNA for the CDR3: TGTGCCAGAAGCTTGGGCGGGGAGACTGAAGCTTTCTTT.

The rearrangement joins TRBV7-9 to TRBJ1-4; 11 bases line up with TRBD1. The CDR3 sequence is 16 residues long. CDR1 and CDR2 from the germline V gene are SEHNR and FQNEAQ (reference sequence). V shed 5 bases, J shed 6 bases, and the junction held 8 bases outside the gene matches. CDR3: CASSQGDRGDHEKLFF. CDR3 in DNA: TGTGCCAGCAGCCAGGGGGACAGGGGGGATCATGAAAAACTGTTTTTT.

The count of this clone is one. The CDR3 DNA sequence: TGTGCCACCAGCGAGGAGAGAACATGTGGCTACACCTTC. This codes for CATSEERTCGYTF. The V gene is TRBV15, the J gene TRBJ1-2; D not certain. This CDR3 comprises 13 residues. The V gene lost 5 bases and the J gene lost 7 bases, with 14 bases spanning the gap. Germline V gene sequence: CDR1 LNHNV, CDR2 YYDKDF (reference sequence).

This sequence joins TRBV30 and TRBJ2-2; D possibly corresponds to TRBD2 (6 bases). V was clipped by 4 bases and J by 2 bases, with 11 bases between them. Germline loops: CDR1 GTSNPN, CDR2 SVGIG (reference sequence). The CDR3 spans 14 residues. The DNA of the CDR3 is TGTGCCTGGATGCTAGCGCCTAACACCGGGGAGCTGTTTTTT. Translation gives CAWMLAPNTGELFF.

This chain connects TRBV6-1 to TRBJ1-1; D is unclear. CDR3 length: 14 residues. Germline V CDR1 and CDR2: MNHNS, SASEGT. V was clipped by 10 bases and J by 2 bases, with 17 bases between them. CDR3 region: CATREVSLNTEAFF. The DNA for the CDR3 is TGTGCCACCCGGGAGGTAAGCCTTAACACTGAAGCTTTCTTT.

The V and J genes are TRBV4-2 and TRBJ2-7; 9 bases line up with TRBD1. Trimming took 4 bases from V and 3 from J; bases not matched to a gene: 13. Germline loops: CDR1 LGHNA, CDR2 YNFKEQ. This CDR3 is 17 amino acids long. In nucleotides, the CDR3 is TGTGCCAGCAGCCTCCTGCCACCGGGACAGGGCGACTACGAGCAGTACTTC. Translation gives CASSLLPPGQGDYEQYF.

The gene calls are TRBV19 and TRBJ2-7; 16 nucleotides agree with TRBD2. CDR1 is LNHDA, CDR2 SQIVND, per germline (reference sequence). The CDR3 covers 14 residues. V lost 5 bases to trimming and J lost 7 bases; unmatched junction nucleotides: 2. The CDR3 loop reads CASSAGLAGGEQYF. DNA for the CDR3: TGTGCCAGTAGTGCGGGACTAGCGGGAGGGGAGCAGTACTTC.

This chain uses TRBV4-2 with TRBJ2-1; 8 positions match TRBD2. V was pared by 6 bases and J by 10 bases, with 17 bases of the junction left unmatched. Germline CDR1 is LGHNA and CDR2 is YNFKEQ. The CDR3 runs 16 residues. The DNA of the CDR3 is TGTGCCAGCAGTCCTTTACAGCGGGGGACGGCAGAGGAGCAGTTCTTC. This codes for CASSPLQRGTAEEQFF.

The chain links TRBV4-3 to TRBJ1-5; a possible D gene is TRBD1 (5 bases). The CDR3 runs to 15 residues. With 0 bases removed from V and 3 bases from J, the gap between germline ends came to 9 bases. Germline V gives CDR1 LGHNA, CDR2 YSLEER. The CDR3 loop reads CASSQDGRDNQPQHF. CDR3 DNA: TGCGCCAGCAGCCAAGATGGCAGGGACAATCAGCCCCAGCATTTT.

The rearrangement links TRBV4-1 to TRBJ2-2; 9 nucleotides align to TRBD1. The CDR3 has 17 residues. Germline V CDR1 and CDR2: MGHRA, YSYEKL. J lost 4 bases, V lost 3 bases, and 9 bases had no gene match. The CDR3 DNA is TGCGCCAGCAGCCATGGGACAGGGAGATCCCTCACCGGGGAGCTGTTTTTT. Its protein is CASSHGTGRSLTGELFF.

In this sample, this clone turned up a few times. The chain uses TRBV4-1 and TRBJ2-1, with TRBD2 matching 7 bases. Per germline, CDR1 MGHRA and CDR2 YSYEKL. With 5 bases clipped from V and 2 bases from J, the junction kept 9 bases outside the gene matches. The CDR3 loop spans 16 amino acids. In DNA form, the CDR3 reads TGCGCCAGCAGCGAGGCGCGGGGGAGGGCCTACAATGAGCAGTTCTTC. It encodes CASSEARGRAYNEQFF.

CDR3 nucleotide sequence: TGTGCCAGCAGGTCGGACAGTCACTACTATGGCTACACCTTC. This codes for CASRSDSHYYGYTF. The chain combines TRBV5-6 with TRBJ1-2, with D maybe TRBD1 (6 bases). From germline, CDR1 is SGHDT and CDR2 YYEEEE. The V and J ends lost 5 bases and 3 bases respectively, with 14 bases between them. The CDR3 extends over 14 amino acids. The whole variable domain, filled in from reference TRBV5-6 and TRBJ1-2, reads DAGVTQSPTHLIKTRGQQVTLRCSPKSGHDTVSWYQQALGQGPQFIFQYYEEEERQRGNFPDRFSGHQFPNYSSELNVNALLLGDSALYLCASRSDSHYYGYTFGSGTRLTVV.

This chain links TRBV7-9 with TRBJ2-4, with 11 bases aligning to TRBD2. The V segment lost 4 bases and the J segment 14 bases; nucleotides outside the gene matches: 19. The CDR3 has 17 amino acids. Germline V gene lookup returns CDR1 SEHNR and CDR2 FQNEAQ (reference sequence). The CDR3 bases are TGTGCCAGCAGCTCCCTTATGGCGGGGGTACTAGCGGGAGACAAGTACTTC. Its protein is CASSSLMAGVLAGDKYF.

CDR3 sequence (DNA): TGCGCCAGCAGCTTGGATGCGGACATCGCAAAACTGTTTTTT. This codes for CASSLDADIAKLFF. The chain combines TRBV5-1 with TRBJ1-4, with D possibly matching TRBD1 (5 bases). Germline V lookup: CDR1 SGHRS, CDR2 YFSETQ. Trimming shortened V by 0 bases and J by 10 bases, and 13 bases separated the two germline ends. The CDR3 has 14 residues.

The gene calls are TRBV5-6 and TRBJ2-5; perhaps TRBD1 as D (5 bases). V lost 0 bases, J lost 2 bases, and 11 bases lay in between. This CDR3 region has 15 residues. Germline V gene sequence: CDR1 SGHDT, CDR2 YYEEEE. CDR3 sequence: CASSLEGRGQETQYF. The CDR3 DNA is TGTGCCAGCAGCTTGGAGGGAAGGGGACAAGAGACCCAGTACTTC.

The rearrangement joins TRBV9 to TRBJ2-7; TRBD1 is a possible D gene (6 bases). The ends were cut back, 4 bases at V and 0 bases at J, with 11 bases in the middle. The CDR3 runs to 14 residues. Germline CDR1 reads SGDLS; CDR2 reads YYNGEE. The CDR3 sequence is CASSWGQHSYEQYF. The CDR3 nucleotides are TGTGCCAGCAGCTGGGGGCAGCACTCCTACGAGCAGTACTTC.

The V call is TRBV19, the J call TRBJ1-1; D is ambiguous. Trimming cost V 0 bases and J 8 bases, with 13 bases left between them. The V gene's germline CDR1 is LNHDA and CDR2 SQIVND (reference sequence). The CDR3 sequence is 14 residues long. The CDR3 sequence is CASSIDLGGSEAFF. CDR3 in DNA: TGTGCCAGTAGTATAGATCTTGGCGGATCGGAAGCTTTCTTT.

The V gene is TRBV4-1, the J gene TRBJ2-1, with 7 nucleotides matching TRBD2. The length of the CDR3 is 15 residues. CDR1 MGHRA and CDR2 YSYEKL come from the germline V gene. Trimming cost V 4 bases and J 6 bases; bases outside gene matches: 9. CDR3 amino acids: CASSPDRGVGNEQFF. CDR3 in DNA: TGCGCCAGCAGCCCAGATCGGGGGGTGGGCAATGAGCAGTTCTTC.

The chain has TRBV30 and TRBJ2-4; D gene uncertain. Germline-derived CDR1 and CDR2 are GTSNPN and SVGIG (reference sequence). The V end was cut by 5 bases, the J end by 0 bases, with 14 bases between. This CDR3 comprises 15 residues. Written as DNA, the CDR3 is TGTGCCTGGGACTCGGCAGCACTAGCCAAAAACATTCAGTACTTC. It yields the protein CAWDSAALAKNIQYF.

The DNA for the CDR3 is TGTGCCAGCAGCCCGACCCCGGGACTACCTGACGAGCAGTACTTC. Amino acids: CASSPTPGLPDEQYF. The V and J genes are TRBV7-2 and TRBJ2-7; 7 positions match TRBD2. The CDR3 has 15 residues. Per germline, CDR1 SGHTA and CDR2 FQGNSA. The J segment lost 5 bases and the V segment lost 5 bases, leaving 12 bases of the junction unmatched.

The rearrangement uses TRBV7-9 and TRBJ2-3, with 7 bases aligning to TRBD2. The CDR3 length is 16 residues. V dropped 5 bases and J dropped 4; count of bases not matched to a gene: 12. Germline V CDR1 and CDR2: SEHNR, FQNEAQ (reference sequence). CDR3 protein: CASSLPWRGSADTQYF. The CDR3 bases are TGTGCCAGCAGCCTACCCTGGCGGGGGAGCGCAGATACGCAGTATTTT.

V gene TRBV19 combines with J gene TRBJ2-2; D call uncertain. Between the trimmed V and J ends, which lost 6 bases and 3 bases, there was a span of 11 bases. The CDR3 extends over 14 amino acids. Germline assignment: CDR1 LNHDA and CDR2 SQIVND (reference sequence). The CDR3 DNA sequence: TGTGCCAGTAGCCCGATAGTGGACACCGGGGAGCTGTTTTTT. This encodes CASSPIVDTGELFF.

The chain uses TRBV27 and TRBJ2-7, with 7 bases lining up with TRBD2. The V gene end was trimmed by 8 bases and the J gene end by 3 bases; junction bases not matched to a gene: 13. This CDR3 is 15 amino acids long. The V gene's germline CDR1 is MNHEY and CDR2 SMNVEV (reference sequence). The CDR3 is CASGSGVRGIYEQYF. The CDR3, as DNA: TGTGCCAGCGGCTCCGGTGTGCGGGGGATCTACGAGCAGTACTTC.

J is TRBJ2-1 and V is TRBV10-3; 10 positions match TRBD2. Trimming took 8 bases from V and 8 from J; bases not matched to a gene: 3. The CDR3 sequence is 12 residues long. Germline V CDR1 and CDR2: ENHRY, SYGVKD. The CDR3 DNA reads TGTGCCATCGCTAGCGGGGGCTATGAGCAGTTCTTC. It translates to CAIASGGYEQFF.